A single sample gave rise to the 6 T cell receptor beta chains below, sequenced in a study of breast tumors, draining lymph nodes, adjacent tissues. MiXCR, run by TCRdb on the multiplex PCR reads, gives a single entry per CDR3 protein. Among 200,000 to 250,000 distinct CDR3 sequences, under 40% were seen once, and the ten largest hold roughly 3.5%. The lymph nodes were axillary draining lymph nodes from breast cancer patients. The sequencing sample was made of axillary lymph node tissue. The origin of the receptors is a female donor with breast cancer. Some clones in this sample may be carry-over from other donors' samples.

This clonotype occurred many times. DNA of the CDR3: TGTGCCAGTAGTATGGGGCCTAGCGGGGGCTCGAACACCGGGGAGCTGTTTTTT. Its protein product is CASSMGPSGGSNTGELFF. The rearrangement uses TRBV19 and TRBJ2-2, with 10 bases identical to TRBD2. Per the germline V gene, CDR1 is LNHDA and CDR2 is SQIVND (reference sequence). The CDR3 consists of 18 residues. V shed 3 bases, J shed 0 bases, and the junction held 7 bases outside the gene matches.

The rearrangement uses TRBV6-2 or TRBV6-3 and TRBJ2-2, with TRBD1 matching over 11 bases. With V trimmed by 6 bases and J by 6 bases, 6 bases remained unmatched. CDR1 is MNHEY, CDR2 SVGEGT, per germline. This CDR3 is built from 15 residues. DNA of the CDR3: TGTGCCAGCAGGCAGGACAGGGGGCGATCCGGGGAGCTGTTTTTT. It is translated as CASRQDRGRSGELFF.

This clonotype was counted ten times or more. The chain uses TRBV5-1 and TRBJ2-2; TRBD1 is a possible D gene (6 bases). The V gene lost 0 bases and the J gene lost 2 bases, with 8 bases spanning the gap. From germline, CDR1 is SGHRS and CDR2 YFSETQ. The CDR3 extends over 15 amino acids. The CDR3 nucleotides read TGCGCCAGCAGCTTGGACAGGGCTAACACCGGGGAGCTGTTTTTT. This codes for CASSLDRANTGELFF. The full variable domain, with the rest looked up from reference TRBV5-1 and TRBJ2-2, is KAGVTQTPRYLIKTRGQQVTLSCSPISGHRSVSWYQQTPGQGLQFLFEYFSETQRNKGNFPGRFSGRQFSNSRSEMNVSTLELGDSALYLCASSLDRANTGELFFGEGSRLTVL.

The table lists this clonotype with many counts. The genes are TRBV11-2 and TRBJ2-7; no definite D call. V gave up 2 bases and J gave up 3 bases, with 5 bases separating them. Germline values: CDR1 SGHAT, CDR2 FQNNGV. This CDR3 spans 12 amino acids. CDR3 nucleotide sequence: TGTGCCAGCAGCTTAAATGGCTACGAGCAGTACTTC. Encoded protein: CASSLNGYEQYF.

This clonotype was seen a single time. A much larger clone differs by one base, so this may be a read error. The CDR3 reads CASSGDEAKNIQYF. The CDR3 nucleotides are TGTGCCAGCAGCGGGGATGAGGCCAAAAACATTCAGTACTTC. The genes are TRBV2 and TRBJ2-4, with TRBD2 as a possible D gene (5 bases). The V gene lost 6 bases and the J gene lost 1 base, with 10 bases spanning the gap. CDR1 is SNHLY, CDR2 FYNNEI, per germline. This CDR3 is 14 amino acids long.

Ten or more counts support this clonotype. The chain combines TRBV7-9 with TRBJ2-5, with 7 nucleotides matching TRBD2. CDR1 SEHNR and CDR2 FQNEAQ come from the germline V gene (reference sequence). The CDR3 contains 15 residues. V lost 1 base to trimming and J lost 3 bases; unmatched junction nucleotides: 5. CDR3 DNA sequence: TGTGCCAGCAGCTTAGGGCTAGCGGTGAAAGAGACCCAGTACTTC. It is translated as CASSLGLAVKETQYF.